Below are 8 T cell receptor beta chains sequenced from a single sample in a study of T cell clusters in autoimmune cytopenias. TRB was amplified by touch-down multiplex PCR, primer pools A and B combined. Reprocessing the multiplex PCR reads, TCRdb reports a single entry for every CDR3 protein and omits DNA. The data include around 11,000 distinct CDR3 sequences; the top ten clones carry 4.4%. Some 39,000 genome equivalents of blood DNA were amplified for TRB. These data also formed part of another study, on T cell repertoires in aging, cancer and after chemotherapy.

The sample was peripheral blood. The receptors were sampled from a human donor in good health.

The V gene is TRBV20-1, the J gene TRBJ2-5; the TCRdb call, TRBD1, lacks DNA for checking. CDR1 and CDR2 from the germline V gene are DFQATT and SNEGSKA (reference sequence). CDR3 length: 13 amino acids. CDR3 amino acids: CSASRVSLETQYF.

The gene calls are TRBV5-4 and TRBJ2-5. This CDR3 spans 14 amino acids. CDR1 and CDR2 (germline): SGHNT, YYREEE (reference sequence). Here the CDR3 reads CASSLEYSPETQYF.

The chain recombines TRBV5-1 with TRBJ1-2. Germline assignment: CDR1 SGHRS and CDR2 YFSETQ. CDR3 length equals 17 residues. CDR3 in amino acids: CASSWALGEGTNYGYTF.

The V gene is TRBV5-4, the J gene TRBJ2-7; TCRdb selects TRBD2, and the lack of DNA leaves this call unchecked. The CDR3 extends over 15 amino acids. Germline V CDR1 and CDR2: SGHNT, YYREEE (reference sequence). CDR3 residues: CASSLVGRGGHEQFF.

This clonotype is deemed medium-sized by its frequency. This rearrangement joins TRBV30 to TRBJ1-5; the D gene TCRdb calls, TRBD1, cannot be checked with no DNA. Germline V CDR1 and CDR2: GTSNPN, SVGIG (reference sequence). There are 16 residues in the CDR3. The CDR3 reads CAWSEGGRRPNQPQHF.

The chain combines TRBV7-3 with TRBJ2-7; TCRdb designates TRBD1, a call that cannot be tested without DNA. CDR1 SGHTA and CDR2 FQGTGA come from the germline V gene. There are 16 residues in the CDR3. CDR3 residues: CASNGPGGGRSYEQYF.

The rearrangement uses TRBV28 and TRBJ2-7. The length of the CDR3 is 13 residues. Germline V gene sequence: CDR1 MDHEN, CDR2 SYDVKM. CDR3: CASSLYRVREQYF.

CDR3 amino acids: CASRGGQIYGYTF. The chain combines TRBV28 with TRBJ1-2; the TCRdb D gene call, TRBD1, has no DNA to confirm it. This CDR3 region has 13 residues. The germline CDR1 and CDR2 sequences are MDHEN and SYDVKM.